Listed below are T cell receptor beta chains from one sample, sequenced in a study of blood T cell repertoires in COVID-19. Measured with immunoSEQ multiplex PCR; TCRdb has only the in-frame clones, and not every one. The sample shows under 350,000 clones, 85% of them seen only once. Sequencing was performed on peripheral blood. These receptors originate from a human donor in a cohort sampled during active COVID-19. Each CDR3 is given with its conserved first and last residue. Fields, in order: clone size, V gene, J gene, D gene, CDR3 DNA, CDR3 protein. D genes are given only for firm matches. Clone size is stated in some rows and not others, as once, few, many or a class when expanded.

clone_size: .; v_call: TRBV19; j_call: TRBJ2-1; d_call: TRBD2; cdr3_nt: TGTGCCAGTAGTCCTAGAAGGCCCGGCGGGAGGGCCCGGTCGGACAATGAGCAGTTCTTC; cdr3_aa: CASSPRRPGGRARSDNEQFF
clone_size: .; v_call: TRBV5-5; j_call: TRBJ2-1; d_call: .; cdr3_nt: TGTGCCAGCAGCCTCCTAGCGAGCTACAATGAGCAGTTCTTC; cdr3_aa: CASSLLASYNEQFF
clone_size: .; v_call: TRBV28; j_call: TRBJ2-3; d_call: TRBD2; cdr3_nt: TGTGCCAGCAGTTCAGAAGCGGGAAACACAGATACGCAGTATTTT; cdr3_aa: CASSSEAGNTDTQYF
clone_size: .; v_call: TRBV7-2; j_call: TRBJ1-1; d_call: TRBD1; cdr3_nt: TGTGCCAGCAGCTTAATCGCGTCAGGGGGGACCGTAGGTGAAGCTTTCTTT; cdr3_aa: CASSLIASGGTVGEAFF
clone_size: .; v_call: TRBV11-2; j_call: TRBJ2-3; d_call: TRBD2; cdr3_nt: TGTGCCAGCAGCTTCGGCGGGAGTAGTACAGATACGCAGTATTTT; cdr3_aa: CASSFGGSSTDTQYF
clone_size: .; v_call: TRBV5-1; j_call: TRBJ2-2; d_call: .; cdr3_nt: TGCGCCAGCAGCTTAGCGGACCCGAACACCGGGGAGCTGTTTTTT; cdr3_aa: CASSLADPNTGELFF
clone_size: .; v_call: TRBV12-3/TRBV12-4; j_call: TRBJ2-1; d_call: .; cdr3_nt: TGTGCCAGCAGTCCCAGTGGTGGCAATGAGCAGTTCTTC; cdr3_aa: CASSPSGGNEQFF
clone_size: .; v_call: TRBV29-1; j_call: TRBJ2-1; d_call: TRBD2; cdr3_nt: TGCAGCAGCTCCCTCGGAGTAGCGGGGAGCGATGAGCAGTTCTTC; cdr3_aa: CSSSLGVAGSDEQFF
clone_size: once; v_call: TRBV7-7; j_call: TRBJ2-7; d_call: TRBD1; cdr3_nt: TGTGCAACCCAAAGGGACAGGACACCCTCCTACGAGCAGTACTTC; cdr3_aa: CATQRDRTPSYEQYF
clone_size: .; v_call: TRBV3-1/TRBV3-2; j_call: TRBJ1-2; d_call: TRBD1; cdr3_nt: TGTGCCAGCAGCCACTACCGGGACAGGGGGCCCGTTGGCTACACCTTC; cdr3_aa: CASSHYRDRGPVGYTF
clone_size: .; v_call: TRBV27; j_call: TRBJ2-7; d_call: TRBD1; cdr3_nt: TGTGCCAGCTCGGTACAGGGGCGCTCGGAATGGTACTTC; cdr3_aa: CASSVQGRSEWYF
clone_size: .; v_call: TRBV2; j_call: TRBJ2-7; d_call: .; cdr3_nt: TGTGCCAGCACTCGACTAGGTTACGAGCAGTACTTC; cdr3_aa: CASTRLGYEQYF
clone_size: few; v_call: TRBV7-2; j_call: TRBJ1-4; d_call: .; cdr3_nt: TGTGCCAGCAGCTTAGCGGTCGTATTAGGCGGGGAAAAACTGTTTTTT; cdr3_aa: CASSLAVVLGGEKLFF
clone_size: .; v_call: TRBV6-2/TRBV6-3; j_call: TRBJ2-3; d_call: .; cdr3_nt: TGTGCCAGCAGTTACTCCCGCGGGCCAGATACGCAGTATTTT; cdr3_aa: CASSYSRGPDTQYF
clone_size: .; v_call: TRBV29-1; j_call: TRBJ2-7; d_call: .; cdr3_nt: TGCAGCGTTGGCGGGGCGCGCTCCTACGAGCAGTACTTC; cdr3_aa: CSVGGARSYEQYF
clone_size: few; v_call: TRBV27; j_call: TRBJ2-1; d_call: .; cdr3_nt: TGTGCCAGCAGTTTAGACAGGTCTACCAATGAGCAGTTCTTC; cdr3_aa: CASSLDRSTNEQFF
clone_size: .; v_call: TRBV19; j_call: TRBJ1-5; d_call: .; cdr3_nt: TGTGCCAGTAGTCCGGGGGGGTTAAATCAGCCCCAGCATTTT; cdr3_aa: CASSPGGLNQPQHF